This T cell receptor beta chain was identified during a study of tumor and adjacent non-tumor tissue in lung cancer. About the study: Patients were aged roughly 31 to 76, approximately 11 men and a handful of women, stage I to III. On average, productive TCRbeta reads reached some 4.4 million per sample. Whole-study results and caveats: Shorter survival was associated with higher TCR diversity in tumors. Compared with tumor, normal lung showed significantly lower TCR diversity.

This CDR3 spans 13 amino acids. Germline CDR1 reads DFQATT; CDR2 reads SNEGSKA (reference sequence). Concerning this clonotype itself: Its antigen is not known. A read error may account for a junction end that differs from germline.

The library came from three nested PCR rounds adapted from ARM-PCR protocols. TCRdb used MiXCR to reprocess the multiplex PCR reads, holding one entry per CDR3 protein. The sample includes tens of thousands of distinct CDR3 sequences, about 72% seen only once; the top ten take around 19%. The template was RNA from unsorted bulk tissue. Sequencing was done on a sample of lung tumor tissue. This chain links TRBV20-1 with TRBJ2-1; no reliable D call. The TCR was taken from a man in his 60s with non-small cell lung cancer. The CDR3 coding sequence is TGCAGTGCTAGGTACCCCTCCTACAATGTGCAGATCTTC. Translated, it gives CSARYPSYNVQIF.